This TCR beta chain was recovered during a study of T cell responses to AZD1222 COVID-19 vaccine. Study-level results: The donors showed a predominance of white British ancestry and of females, with possible underestimation of clonal diversity. Repertoires were sampled only after the peak T cell response. Vaccination with two AZD1222 doses was followed by a rise in Spike-specific TCR breadth and depth.

Data came from immunoSEQ multiplex PCR; TCRdb stores just in-frame clones and leaves some out. The sample includes around 150,000 clones, more than 80% of them seen just once. The CDR3 is made up of 13 amino acids. V lost 5 bases and J lost 6, with 9 bases in between. Germline V gene data show CDR1 as SGHTS and CDR2 as YDEGEE. A remark on this clone: As yet, its antigen is unknown.

The sample in question was peripheral blood, obtained 28 days after the second dose of the MenACWY control vaccine. J is TRBJ1-6 and V is TRBV5-8; D not resolved. The origin of this receptor is an adult who received the MenACWY meningococcal vaccine as a control. CDR3 sequence reads: CASRAFGNSPLHF. In DNA form, the CDR3 reads TGTGCCAGCAGAGCCTTTGGTAATTCACCCCTCCACTTT.